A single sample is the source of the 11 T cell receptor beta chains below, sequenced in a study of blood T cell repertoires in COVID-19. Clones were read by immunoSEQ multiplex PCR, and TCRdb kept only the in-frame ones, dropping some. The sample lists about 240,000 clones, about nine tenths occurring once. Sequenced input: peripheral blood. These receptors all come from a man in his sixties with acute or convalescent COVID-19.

Here the CDR3 reads CASSLEATVSSYEQYF. The CDR3 DNA reads TGTGCCAGCAGCTTAGAGGCCACAGTTAGCTCCTACGAGCAGTACTTC. V gene TRBV7-2 combines with J gene TRBJ2-7; no clear D gene. CDR1 is SGHTA, CDR2 FQGNSA, per germline. Trimming removed 1 base at V and 0 bases at J, with 13 bases between. The CDR3 extends over 16 amino acids. Variable domain in full (rest from reference TRBV7-2 and TRBJ2-7): GAGVSQSPSNKVTEKGKDVELRCDPISGHTALYWYRQSLGQGLEFLIYFQGNSAPDKSGLPSDRFSAERTGGSVSTLTIQRTQQEDSAVYLCASSLEATVSSYEQYFGPGTRLTVT.

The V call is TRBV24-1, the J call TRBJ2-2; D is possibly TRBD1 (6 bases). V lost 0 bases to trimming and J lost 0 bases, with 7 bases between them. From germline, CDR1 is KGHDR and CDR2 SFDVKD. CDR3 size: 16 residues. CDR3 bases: TGTGCCACCAGTGATTTGGCAGGGGCGAACACCGGGGAGCTGTTTTTT. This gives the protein CATSDLAGANTGELFF.

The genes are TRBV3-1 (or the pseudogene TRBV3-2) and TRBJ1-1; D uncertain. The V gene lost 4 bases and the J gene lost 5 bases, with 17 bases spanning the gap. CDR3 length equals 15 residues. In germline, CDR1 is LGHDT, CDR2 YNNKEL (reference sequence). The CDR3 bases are TGTGCCAGCAGCCTCCATAGCCCCCCGGGGACTGAAGCTTTCTTT. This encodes CASSLHSPPGTEAFF.

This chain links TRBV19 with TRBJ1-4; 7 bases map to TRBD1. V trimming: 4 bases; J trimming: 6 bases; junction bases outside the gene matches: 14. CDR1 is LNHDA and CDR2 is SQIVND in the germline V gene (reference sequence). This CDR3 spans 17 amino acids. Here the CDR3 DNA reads TGTGCCAGTAGTACCAGTCGACAGGGATCGAAACATGAAAAACTGTTTTTT. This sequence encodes CASSTSRQGSKHEKLFF.

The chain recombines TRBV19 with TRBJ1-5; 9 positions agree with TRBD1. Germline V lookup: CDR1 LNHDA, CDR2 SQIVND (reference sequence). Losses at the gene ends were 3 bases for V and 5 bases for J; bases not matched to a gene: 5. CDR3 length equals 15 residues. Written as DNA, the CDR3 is TGTGCCAGTAGTATCGGGACAGGGCTCCATCAGCCCCAGCATTTT. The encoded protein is CASSIGTGLHQPQHF.

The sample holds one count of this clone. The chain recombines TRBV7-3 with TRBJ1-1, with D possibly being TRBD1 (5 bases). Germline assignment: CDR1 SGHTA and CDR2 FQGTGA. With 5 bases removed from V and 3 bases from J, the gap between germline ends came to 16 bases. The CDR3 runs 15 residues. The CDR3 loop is CASSPRRRGDTEAFF. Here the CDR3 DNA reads TGTGCCAGCAGCCCAAGGCGGAGGGGTGACACTGAAGCTTTCTTT.

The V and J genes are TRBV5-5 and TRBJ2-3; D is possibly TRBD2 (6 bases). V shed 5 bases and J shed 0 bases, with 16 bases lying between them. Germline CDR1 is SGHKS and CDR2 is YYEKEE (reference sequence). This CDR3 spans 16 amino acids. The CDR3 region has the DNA TGTGCCAGCAGTGGGGACTTTAGTACTAGCACAGATACGCAGTATTTT. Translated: CASSGDFSTSTDTQYF.

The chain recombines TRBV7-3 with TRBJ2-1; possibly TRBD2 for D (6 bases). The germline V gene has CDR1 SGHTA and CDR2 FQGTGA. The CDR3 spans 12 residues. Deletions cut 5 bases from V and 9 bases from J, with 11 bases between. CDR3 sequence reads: CASSPLGGEQFF. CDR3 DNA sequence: TGTGCCAGCAGCCCGTTGGGGGGTGAGCAGTTCTTC.

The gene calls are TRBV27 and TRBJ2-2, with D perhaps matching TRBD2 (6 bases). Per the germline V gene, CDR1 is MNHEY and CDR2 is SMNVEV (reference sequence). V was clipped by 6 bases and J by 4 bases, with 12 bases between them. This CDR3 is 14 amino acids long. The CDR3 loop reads CASRFLGGTGELFF. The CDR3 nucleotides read TGTGCCAGCAGATTTTTGGGGGGCACCGGGGAGCTGTTTTTT.

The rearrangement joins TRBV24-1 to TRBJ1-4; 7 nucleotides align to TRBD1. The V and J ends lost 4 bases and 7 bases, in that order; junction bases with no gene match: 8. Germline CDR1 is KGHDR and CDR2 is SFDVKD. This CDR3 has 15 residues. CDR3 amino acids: CATSEPGQLGEKLFF. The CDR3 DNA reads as TGTGCCACCAGTGAACCGGGACAGTTGGGTGAAAAACTGTTTTTT.

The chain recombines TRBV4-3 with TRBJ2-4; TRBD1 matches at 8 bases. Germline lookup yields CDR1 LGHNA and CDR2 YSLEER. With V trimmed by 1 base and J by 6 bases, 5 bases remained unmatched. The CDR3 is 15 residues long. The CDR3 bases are TGCGCCAGCAGCCAAGGGACAGGGTCCGGAAACATTCAGTACTTC. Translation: CASSQGTGSGNIQYF.